The source of this TCR beta chain is a study of T cells in Graves' hyperthyroidism and ophthalmopathy (dated by TCRdb to about 2019). Regarding the complete study: Peripheral blood was sampled at the time of initial diagnosis, prior to any treatment. For training and testing, the 100 or so patients in the discovery cohort were randomly divided in a 7:3 ratio. Thyroid tissue and blood T-cell repertoires from about six Graves' hyperthyroidism patients were also compared in the study. TCR V-J signatures able to tell the groups apart were searched for in a discovery cohort of 90 to 100 patients, of whom more than 40 had Graves' ophthalmopathy and about 60 had stable Graves' hyperthyroidism. Prospective prediction of ophthalmopathy was tested in an independent validation cohort consisting of 18 to 20 hyperthyroidism patients and around 17 patients who later progressed to ophthalmopathy. The paper reports TCR Vbeta CDR3 sequencing of over 130 peripheral blood samples: approximately 41 ophthalmopathy, over 70 hyperthyroidism and around 17 progressor patients. After sampling, hyperthyroidism patients received methimazole starting at 30 mg daily, and ophthalmopathy patients received high-dose intravenous methylprednisolone.

There are 16 amino acids in the CDR3, from cysteine to phenylalanine inclusive. CDR3 DNA only is kept here, 48 bases in frame from base 1. Looking up the germline V gene (reference sequence) yields CDR1 SEHNR and CDR2 FQNEAQ. Cut back by 4 bases and 3 bases, the V and J ends lie 16 bases apart. Amplification of TCR beta CDR3 regions was carried out from RNA transcripts. The first round of RT-PCR for the TCR CDR3 was performed with the HTBI primer set and the Qiagen OneStep RT-PCR kit. Libraries were constructed in a second round of multiplex PCR, after which size selection and purification were performed. Paired-end sequencing of the libraries was performed with 100 bp reads on an Illumina HiSeq2000. In the source study's methods: SOAPnuke was used to process the raw data, with reads discarded if the reads contained adapters or uncalled bases, had a mean Phred below 15, or lacked an exact constant-primer or identifier match. COPE v1.2.5 was used to merge high-quality paired reads, and clonotypes were defined as unique nucleotide sequences. MiTCR v1.1 was used to align clonotypes to the IMGT TRBV, TRBD and TRBJ reference segments. Only V-J combinations with frequency above 0.0001, covering roughly 99% of repertoires, were analysed. A TCS score was defined as the ratio between F50 (clonal expansion) and ExV (chaos), using BLOSUM62-based TCRdist between CDR3 peptides within each V-J. Welch's t-statistics and random forest reduced several hundred V-J features to 13, which were used in a naive Bayes classifier (R e1071). TCRdb itself trimmed the public reads at Q25 with fastp, ran MiXCR and retained productive beta chains. Entries are consolidated by CDR3 protein sequence, retaining the most common genes and DNA. The V and J calls and clone size come from TCRdb's table, not from the authors' own analysis. The sample records approximately 400,000 distinct CDR3 sequences, around 15% of which are singletons. The top ten hold over 25% of the sample.

Many counts were recorded for this clonotype. It has no known antigen specificity. The sample holds no much larger clone one base away, and base qualities are not on file. The research as a whole found: In cross-validation, a model built on a 13 V-J signature told ophthalmopathy apart from stable hyperthyroidism with approximately 90% sensitivity and approximately 81% specificity, and in testing the same model reached 80%/75%. Most expanded thyroid clonotypes (frequency above 0.001) were also detected in blood, a finding suggesting that blood repertoires may reflect thyroid immune responses. Sample size was not statistically predetermined, and blinding of investigators to group allocation was not performed. In validation, progression to ophthalmopathy was predicted by the model with 55% to 71% sensitivity and 72.22% specificity, a median of approximately 7.1 months before onset.

Ophthalmopathy patients had moderately to severely active disease, with a Clinical Activity Score of 3 or more, a NOSPECS grade of 4 or more, and a disease duration of less than 3 months. Patients with uncontrolled infections, other autoimmune diseases, pregnancy or lactation were excluded. Diagnoses were based on clinical symptoms, serum thyroxine and TRAb, thyroid ultrasound and orbital computed tomography. PBMCs were separated from approximately 10 ml of fresh peripheral blood using Ficoll-Paque density gradient centrifugation. Trizol reagent was used to extract total RNA, and RNA quality was then checked on an Agilent 2100 Bioanalyzer.

The chain couples TRBV7-9 to TRBJ2-1; the D gene identity is not certain. Sequencing input: blood. The sequence was obtained from a man in his fifties or sixties with Graves' ophthalmopathy. The CDR3 region has the sequence CASSYLPIAGYNEQFF. The DNA sequence is TGTGCCAGCAGCTATTTGCCGATAGCTGGCTACAATGAGCAGTTCTTC.